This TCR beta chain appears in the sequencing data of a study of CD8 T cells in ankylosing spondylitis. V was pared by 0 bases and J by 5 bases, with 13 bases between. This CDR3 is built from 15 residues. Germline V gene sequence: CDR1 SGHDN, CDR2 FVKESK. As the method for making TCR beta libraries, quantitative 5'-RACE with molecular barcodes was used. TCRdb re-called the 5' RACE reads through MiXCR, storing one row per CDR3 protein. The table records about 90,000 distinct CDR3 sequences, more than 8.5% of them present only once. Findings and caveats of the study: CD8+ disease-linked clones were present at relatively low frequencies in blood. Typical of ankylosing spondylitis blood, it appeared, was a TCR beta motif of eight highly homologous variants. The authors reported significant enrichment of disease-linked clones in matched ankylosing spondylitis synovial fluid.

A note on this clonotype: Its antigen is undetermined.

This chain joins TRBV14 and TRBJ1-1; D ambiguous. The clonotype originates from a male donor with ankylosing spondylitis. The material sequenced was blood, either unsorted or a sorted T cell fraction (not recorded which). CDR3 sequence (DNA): TGTGCCAGCAGCCAAGATTTGAGTAATTGGACTGAAGCTTTCTTT. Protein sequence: CASSQDLSNWTEAFF.